This TCR beta chain was identified in a study of T-cell reconstitution after alpha-beta-depleted transplantation in children. The study's findings and limits: Newly generated T cells supplied most T-cell counts and diversity one year post-transplant. Where some patients showed high TCRbeta diversity at day 60, it came from recipient T cells and thymic progenitors that had survived.

Points on this clonotype: Antigen: not known.

The V gene's germline CDR1 is ENHRY and CDR2 SYGVKD. V gave up 2 bases and J gave up 7 bases, with 9 bases separating them. This CDR3 is built from 13 residues. Preparation of the TCRbeta library was carried out with unique molecular identifiers. TCRdb re-called the PCR reads through MiXCR, storing one row per CDR3 protein. Altogether more than 400,000 distinct CDR3 sequences are present, 11% being singletons, with the ten largest covering 12% to 15%. The source is a female patient aged 2-10 years who had a stem cell transplant for aplastic anemia, so the T cells may come from the graft donor. The sample was PBMCs, mostly from graft donor cells, taken 180 days after TCRalphabeta/CD19-depleted stem cell transplant. The rearrangement joins TRBV10-3 to TRBJ2-1; D possibly uses TRBD1 or TRBD2 (5 bases each). For the CDR3, the DNA is TGTGCCATCAGTGAGGAGGGGTATAATGAGCAGTTCTTC. It translates to CAISEEGYNEQFF.